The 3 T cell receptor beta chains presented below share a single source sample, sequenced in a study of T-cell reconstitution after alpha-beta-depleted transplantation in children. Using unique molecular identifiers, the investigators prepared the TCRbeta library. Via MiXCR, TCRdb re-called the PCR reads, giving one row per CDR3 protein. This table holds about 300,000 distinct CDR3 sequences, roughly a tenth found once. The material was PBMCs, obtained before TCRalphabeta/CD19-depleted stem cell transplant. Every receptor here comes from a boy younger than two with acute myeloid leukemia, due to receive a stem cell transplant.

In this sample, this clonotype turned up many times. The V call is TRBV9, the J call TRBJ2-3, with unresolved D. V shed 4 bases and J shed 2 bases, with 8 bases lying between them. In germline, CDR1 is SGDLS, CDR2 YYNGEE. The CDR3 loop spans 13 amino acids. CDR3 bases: TGTGCCAGCAGCATGGGGATCACAGATACGCAGTATTTT. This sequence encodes CASSMGITDTQYF.

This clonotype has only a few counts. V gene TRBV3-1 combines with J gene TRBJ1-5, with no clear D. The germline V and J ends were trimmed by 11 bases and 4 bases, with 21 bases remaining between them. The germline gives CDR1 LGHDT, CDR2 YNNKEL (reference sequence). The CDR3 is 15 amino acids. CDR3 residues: CACSQTREENQPQHF. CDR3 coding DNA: TGTGCCTGCTCCCAGACGAGGGAAGAGAATCAGCCCCAGCATTTT.

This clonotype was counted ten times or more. In DNA, the CDR3 is TGCGCCAGCAGCTTGGAGACTAGGTGGGCCTACAATGAGCAGTTCTTC. Protein product: CASSLETRWAYNEQFF. This chain links TRBV5-1 with TRBJ2-1; a weak D match, TRBD2 (6 bases). The V end was cut by 0 bases, the J end by 2 bases, with 12 bases between. The CDR3 runs 16 residues. CDR1 and CDR2 from the germline V gene are SGHRS and YFSETQ.